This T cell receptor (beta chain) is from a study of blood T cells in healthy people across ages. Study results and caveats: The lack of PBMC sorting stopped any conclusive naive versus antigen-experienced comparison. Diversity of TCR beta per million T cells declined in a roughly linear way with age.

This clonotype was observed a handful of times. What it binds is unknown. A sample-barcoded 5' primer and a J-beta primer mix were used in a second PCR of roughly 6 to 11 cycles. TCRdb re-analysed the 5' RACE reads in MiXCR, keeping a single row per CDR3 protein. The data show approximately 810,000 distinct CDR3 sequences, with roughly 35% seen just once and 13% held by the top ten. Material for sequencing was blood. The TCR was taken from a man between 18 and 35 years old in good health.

CDR3 amino acids: CASSSGYTYNEQFF. For the CDR3, the DNA is TGTGCCAGTTCTAGCGGCTATACCTACAATGAGCAGTTCTTC. This sequence joins TRBV12-3 or TRBV12-4 and TRBJ2-1, with 7 bases that match TRBD2. This CDR3 contains 14 residues. V lost 9 bases and J lost 2; bases outside the gene matches: 7.